This TCR beta chain was documented in a study of cytomegalovirus exposure and HLA in healthy donors. 13 Jbeta primers and 60 Vbeta primers were used for the PCR. This table comes from immunoSEQ multiplex PCR, and its TCRdb copy is limited to in-frame clones, with some not included. The repertoire table contains about 53,000 clones. Germline CDR1 is SGHAT and CDR2 is FQNNGV. Germline trimming cut 1 base from V and 3 bases from J; bases unmatched to any gene: 1. The CDR3 spans 15 residues. Turning to this clone: Its antigen is not identified.

General study points: Most TCR sequences were uncommon, yet certain public TCRs appeared in many donors. Accurate HLA-A and HLA-B prediction from TCR beta sequences was reported for most subjects. Overall, under 200 TCR beta chains were annotated as cytomegalovirus-associated.

Sequencing input: PBMCs. This TCR was sampled from a young man in good health and CMV-seropositive. The V and J genes are TRBV11-2 and TRBJ2-1, with TRBD2 identical over 9 bases. The CDR3 sequence is CASSLVLAGYNEQFF. The CDR3 DNA follows: TGTGCCAGCAGCTTAGTACTAGCGGGCTACAATGAGCAGTTCTTC.